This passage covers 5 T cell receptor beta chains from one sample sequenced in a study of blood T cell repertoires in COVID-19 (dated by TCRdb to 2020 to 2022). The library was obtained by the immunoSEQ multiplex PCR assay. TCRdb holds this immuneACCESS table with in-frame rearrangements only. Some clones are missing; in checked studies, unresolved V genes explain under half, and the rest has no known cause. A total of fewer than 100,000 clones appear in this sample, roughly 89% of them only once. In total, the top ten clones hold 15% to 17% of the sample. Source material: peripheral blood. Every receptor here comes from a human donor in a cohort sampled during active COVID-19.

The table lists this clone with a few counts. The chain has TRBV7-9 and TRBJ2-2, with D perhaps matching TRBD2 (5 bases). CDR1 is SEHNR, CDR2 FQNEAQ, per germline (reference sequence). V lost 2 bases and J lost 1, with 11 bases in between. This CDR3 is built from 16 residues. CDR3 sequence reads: CASSLPSGMNTGELFF. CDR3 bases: TGTGCCAGCAGCTTACCCTCCGGGATGAACACCGGGGAGCTGTTTTTT.

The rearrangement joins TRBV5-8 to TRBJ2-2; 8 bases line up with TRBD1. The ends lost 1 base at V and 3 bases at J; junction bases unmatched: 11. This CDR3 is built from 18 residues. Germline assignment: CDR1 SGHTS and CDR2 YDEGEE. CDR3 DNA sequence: TGTGCCAGCAGCTTGTTCGGCAGGGGGCGGTCGGACACCGGGGAGCTGTTTTTT. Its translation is CASSLFGRGRSDTGELFF.

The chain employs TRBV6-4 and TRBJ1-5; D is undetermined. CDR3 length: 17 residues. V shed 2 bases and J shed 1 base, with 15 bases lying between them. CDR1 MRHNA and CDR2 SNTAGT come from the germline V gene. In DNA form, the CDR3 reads TGTGCCAGCAGTGACCCGGGCCTGACGGGAAGCAATCAGCCCCAGCATTTT. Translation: CASSDPGLTGSNQPQHF.

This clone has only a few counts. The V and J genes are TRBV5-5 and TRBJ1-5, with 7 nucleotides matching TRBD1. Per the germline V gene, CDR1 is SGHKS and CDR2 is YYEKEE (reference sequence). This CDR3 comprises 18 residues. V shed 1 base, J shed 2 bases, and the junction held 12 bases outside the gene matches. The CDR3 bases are TGTGCCAGCAGCTTGCGGGGGTCTGACAGGGAGGGCAATCAGCCCCAGCATTTT. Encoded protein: CASSLRGSDREGNQPQHF.

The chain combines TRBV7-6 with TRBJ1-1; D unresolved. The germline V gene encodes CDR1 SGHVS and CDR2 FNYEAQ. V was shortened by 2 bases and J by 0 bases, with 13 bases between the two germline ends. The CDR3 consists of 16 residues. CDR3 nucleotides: TGTGCCAGCAGCTTAATAGCGGATGCTGTGAACACTGAAGCTTTCTTT. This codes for CASSLIADAVNTEAFF.